This T cell receptor (beta chain) stems from a study of human T cells and chemical hapten exposure. Time point given: patch test 2, 6 weeks after DPC sensitization. Treatment in this sample: therapeutic diphenylcyclopropenone sensitization with weekly scalp DPC. Blood collection took place prior to placing each patch test. The CDR3 spans 14 residues. Germline V gene sequence: CDR1 SGDLS, CDR2 YYNGEE. Trimming took 1 base from V and 7 from J, leaving 11 bases between them. TCRdb reprocessed the RACE reads with MiXCR, giving one entry per CDR3 protein. The sample carries about 350,000 distinct CDR3 sequences, over 6% recorded once.

The chain couples TRBV9 to TRBJ1-4; D unclear. This sample comprised whole blood, obtained in connection with sensitization to the hapten diphenylcyclopropenone (DPC). This receptor was identified in a woman younger than 30 with alopecia areata. Some clones in this sample may be carry-over from other donors' samples. CDR3 sequence: CASSVREDGEKLFF. The CDR3 nucleotides read TGTGCCAGCAGCGTAAGGGAGGATGGTGAAAAACTGTTTTTT.